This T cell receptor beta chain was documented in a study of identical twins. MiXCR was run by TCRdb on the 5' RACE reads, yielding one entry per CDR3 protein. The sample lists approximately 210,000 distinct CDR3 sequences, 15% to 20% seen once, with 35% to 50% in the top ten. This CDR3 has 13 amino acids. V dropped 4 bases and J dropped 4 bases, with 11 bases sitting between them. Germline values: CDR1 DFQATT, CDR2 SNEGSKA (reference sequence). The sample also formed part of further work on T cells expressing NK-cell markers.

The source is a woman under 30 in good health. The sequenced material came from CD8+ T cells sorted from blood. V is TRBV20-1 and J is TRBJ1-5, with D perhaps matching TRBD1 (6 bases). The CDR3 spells CSATGAGNQPQHF. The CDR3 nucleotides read TGCAGTGCTACGGGGGCTGGGAATCAGCCCCAGCATTTT.